The present T cell receptor (beta chain) was sequenced within a study of T cells after yellow fever vaccination. Germline CDR1 and CDR2: MNHEY and SVGEGT. V gave up 3 bases and J gave up 8 bases, with 5 bases separating them. The CDR3 contains 11 residues. This clonotype has only a few counts. Its antigen is undetermined. TCRdb fed the 5' RACE reads into MiXCR, producing one record per CDR3 protein. The sample consists of around 530,000 distinct CDR3 sequences, about 17% of them appearing once. Study observations and caveats: Subsequent booster samples again held most clones from primary vaccination (more than 95% CD4, approximately 86% CD8).

The origin of this receptor is a man younger than 35 who received the YFV17D yellow fever vaccine. The chain is built from TRBV6-2 or TRBV6-3 and TRBJ2-1; the D gene is possibly TRBD2 (5 bases). The material sequenced was PBMCs, taken around 5 days after the first yellow fever vaccination. Here the CDR3 reads CASSYSDEQFF. Written as DNA, the CDR3 is TGTGCCAGCAGTTATAGCGATGAGCAGTTCTTC.